The 30 T cell receptor beta chains below come from one sample, sequenced in a study of cytomegalovirus exposure and HLA in healthy donors (dated by TCRdb to about 2017). The library came from the immunoSEQ multiplex PCR assay. A mixture of 60 forward primers for TCR Vbeta segments and 13 reverse primers for TCR Jbeta segments was used in the multiplex PCR. Entries here come from immuneACCESS through TCRdb and include only in-frame sequences with V and J called. Some clones fail to appear in such tables; in the studies checked, an unresolved V gene covers under half of the shortfall, and the cause of the remainder is unknown. This sample has roughly 120,000 clones in its table, and under 85% of those were observed once. Of the sample, around 1.6% falls within the top ten clones. Sequences were obtained from PBMCs. The receptors come from a woman between 18 and 30 years old in good health and CMV-seronegative.

This clone was recorded a few times. V usage is TRBV29-1 and J usage is TRBJ2-3, with TRBD2 identical over 13 bases. The CDR3 spans 16 residues. The V and J ends lost 7 bases and 1 base, in that order; junction bases with no gene match: 8. Germline loops: CDR1 SQVTM, CDR2 ANQGSEA. The CDR3 reads CSALGLAGARTDTQYF. The CDR3 DNA reads as TGCAGCGCCCTCGGACTAGCGGGGGCCCGCACAGATACGCAGTATTTT.

This clone was seen only a few times. The CDR3 coding sequence is TGCAGCGTTGAAGAGGACAGGGAACCCACTGAAGCTTTCTTT. Translated: CSVEEDREPTEAFF. The V and J genes are TRBV29-1 and TRBJ1-1, with 8 bases matching TRBD1. The CDR3 is made up of 14 amino acids. Germline V gene data show CDR1 as SQVTM and CDR2 as ANQGSEA. The V segment lost 0 bases and the J segment 4 bases; nucleotides outside the gene matches: 4.

The genes are TRBV7-2 and TRBJ1-6, with D maybe TRBD1 (5 bases). The V end was cut by 4 bases, the J end by 10 bases, with 20 bases between. The CDR3 contains 16 residues. CDR1 is SGHTA, CDR2 FQGNSA, per germline. In DNA form, the CDR3 reads TGTGCCAGCAGCTACCCCCTCGGAGGGGAGGTGTCACCCCTCCACTTT. Translation: CASSYPLGGEVSPLHF.

This rearrangement joins TRBV7-2 to TRBJ2-7; D remains ambiguous. The CDR3 totals 14 residues. The ends were cut back, 2 bases at V and 3 bases at J, with 11 bases in the middle. Looked up from germline, CDR1 is SGHTA and CDR2 is FQGNSA. The CDR3 region has the DNA TGTGCCAGCAGCTTACAGGTTTCGGTCTACGAGCAGTACTTC. Its protein product is CASSLQVSVYEQYF.

The chain couples TRBV5-1 to TRBJ1-2, with D possibly being TRBD1 (5 bases). The CDR3 length is 14 residues. V lost 0 bases and J 5 bases, leaving 11 bases between the germline ends. Germline-derived CDR1 and CDR2 are SGHRS and YFSETQ. The CDR3 bases are TGCGCCAGCAGCTTGGCCGCGGGGGGATATGGCTACACCTTC. Protein sequence: CASSLAAGGYGYTF. The full variable domain, its missing parts supplied by reference TRBV5-1 and TRBJ1-2, is KAGVTQTPRYLIKTRGQQVTLSCSPISGHRSVSWYQQTPGQGLQFLFEYFSETQRNKGNFPGRFSGRQFSNSRSEMNVSTLELGDSALYLCASSLAAGGYGYTFGSGTRLTVV.

The chain uses TRBV5-1 and TRBJ1-1, with D unclear. Trimming cost V 3 bases and J 2 bases, with 14 bases left between them. The CDR3 runs to 15 residues. CDR1 SGHRS and CDR2 YFSETQ come from the germline V gene. The CDR3 DNA follows: TGCGCCAGCAGCTCCCTGGCAGGTTCCAACACTGAAGCTTTCTTT. It encodes CASSSLAGSNTEAFF. Based on the CDR3 plus reference TRBV5-1 and TRBJ1-1, the full variable domain is KAGVTQTPRYLIKTRGQQVTLSCSPISGHRSVSWYQQTPGQGLQFLFEYFSETQRNKGNFPGRFSGRQFSNSRSEMNVSTLELGDSALYLCASSSLAGSNTEAFFGQGTRLTVV.

The chain is built from TRBV6-5 and TRBJ1-2; D remains ambiguous. Trimming shortened V by 7 bases and J by 2 bases, and 11 bases separated the two germline ends. In germline, CDR1 is MNHEY, CDR2 SVGAGI. The CDR3 runs to 13 residues. The CDR3 bases are TGTGCCAGCATCCTAATCCCGAACTATGGCTACACCTTC. This translates into CASILIPNYGYTF.

The rearrangement uses TRBV10-1 and TRBJ1-6; D is unresolved. V was cut by 4 bases and J by 9 bases, with 10 bases left in between. The germline V gene encodes CDR1 WNHNN and CDR2 SYGVQD (reference sequence). The CDR3 covers 13 residues. CDR3 sequence reads: CASSAQVCSPLHF. In nucleotides, the CDR3 is TGCGCCAGCAGTGCGCAGGTCTGTTCACCCCTCCACTTT.

The CDR3 protein is CAWFRDDTGELFF. CDR3 nucleotides: TGTGCCTGGTTCAGGGATGACACCGGGGAGCTGTTTTTT. The chain recombines TRBV30 with TRBJ2-2; D is possibly TRBD1 (5 bases). Trimming removed 5 bases from V and 3 bases from J, with 10 bases in between. The CDR3 covers 13 residues. Germline loops: CDR1 GTSNPN, CDR2 SVGIG (reference sequence).

The rearrangement uses TRBV9 and TRBJ2-1; no reliable D call. Trimming stripped 0 bases from V and 9 bases from J, with 4 bases between. CDR3 size: 11 residues. Germline V lookup: CDR1 SGDLS, CDR2 YYNGEE. CDR3 loop: CASSVDSEQFF. For the CDR3, the DNA is TGTGCCAGCAGCGTAGATAGTGAGCAGTTCTTC.

The chain carries TRBV30 and TRBJ2-7; D is unresolved. Per the germline V gene, CDR1 is GTSNPN and CDR2 is SVGIG (reference sequence). The CDR3 is made up of 13 amino acids. V was pared by 3 bases and J by 6 bases, with 15 bases between. CDR3 region: CAWSNRVLAEQYF. The CDR3 nucleotides are TGTGCCTGGAGCAACCGGGTATTGGCCGAGCAGTACTTC.

Only a few counts were recorded for this clone. The chain carries TRBV18 and TRBJ1-4; 9 bases are shared with TRBD1. Germline CDR1 reads KGHSH; CDR2 reads LQKENI. V lost 3 bases, J lost 5 bases, and 1 base stayed unmatched. CDR3 size: 14 residues. CDR3 DNA: TGTGCCAGCTCACCGGGACAGGGCAATGAAAAACTGTTTTTT. Translation gives CASSPGQGNEKLFF.

This chain joins TRBV10-3 and TRBJ2-7; 11 bases are a match to TRBD2. CDR1 is ENHRY and CDR2 is SYGVKD in the germline V gene. Germline trimming cut 6 bases from V and 3 bases from J; bases unmatched to any gene: 1. This CDR3 region has 13 residues. CDR3 in DNA: TGTGCCATCAGGACTAGCGGGAACTACGAGCAGTACTTC. It translates to CAIRTSGNYEQYF.

In this sample, this clone turned up once. V and J are TRBV6-5 and TRBJ2-2, with 9 bases fitting TRBD1. The CDR3 has 16 residues. CDR1 is MNHEY and CDR2 is SVGAGI in the germline V gene. V dropped 0 bases and J dropped 5; count of bases not matched to a gene: 4. In DNA form, the CDR3 reads TGTGCCAGCAGTTACTCGACAGGGGGGGCAACCGGGGAGCTGTTTTTT. Translated, it gives CASSYSTGGATGELFF.

This clone was seen a few times. The chain recombines TRBV6-1 with TRBJ1-1; 7 nucleotides match TRBD1. Trimming took 3 bases from V and 4 from J; bases not matched to a gene: 5. This CDR3 region has 14 residues. Per germline, CDR1 MNHNS and CDR2 SASEGT. CDR3 nucleotides: TGTGCCAGCAGTGACAGACAGGGAAGCACTGAAGCTTTCTTT. Its translation: CASSDRQGSTEAFF.

This clone was counted only a few times. This chain's CDR3 is CASSSDGQNTEAFF. The CDR3 nucleotides read TGTGCCAGCAGCTCGGACGGACAGAACACTGAAGCTTTCTTT. V usage is TRBV11-3 and J usage is TRBJ1-1; a possible D gene is TRBD1 (5 bases). Germline V gene data show CDR1 as SGHNT and CDR2 as YENEEA. The CDR3 is made up of 14 amino acids. V was pared by 4 bases and J by 1 base, with 10 bases between.

The V and J genes are TRBV5-1 and TRBJ2-2; D uncertain. V lost 0 bases to trimming and J lost 5 bases, with 11 bases between them. The germline V gene has CDR1 SGHRS and CDR2 YFSETQ. CDR3 length: 15 amino acids. The CDR3 is CASSLAQVRTGELFF. DNA of the CDR3: TGCGCCAGCAGCTTGGCCCAGGTTAGGACCGGGGAGCTGTTTTTT.

This sequence joins TRBV5-1 and TRBJ2-7; 7 positions agree with TRBD1. This CDR3 has 15 amino acids. Trimming removed 7 bases from V and 2 bases from J; junction bases left unmatched: 12. CDR1 and CDR2 (germline): SGHRS, YFSETQ. The CDR3 DNA sequence: TGCGCCAGCGGGCGCGGAGACAGGGTCACCTACGAGCAGTACTTC. This codes for CASGRGDRVTYEQYF. Together with reference TRBV5-1 and TRBJ2-7, the CDR3 gives the full variable domain: KAGVTQTPRYLIKTRGQQVTLSCSPISGHRSVSWYQQTPGQGLQFLFEYFSETQRNKGNFPGRFSGRQFSNSRSEMNVSTLELGDSALYLCASGRGDRVTYEQYFGPGTRLTVT.

CDR3 nucleotide sequence: TGTGCCAGCAGTACGCTCCTAGGTATAAACCATCAGCCCCAGCATTTT. It is translated as CASSTLLGINHQPQHF. This chain links TRBV28 with TRBJ1-5; the D is unclear. Germline lookup yields CDR1 MDHEN and CDR2 SYDVKM. V shed 5 bases and J shed 5 bases, with 19 bases lying between them. The CDR3 extends over 16 amino acids.

In its sample, this clone was seen a few times. The chain recombines TRBV5-1 with TRBJ1-6; D perhaps matches TRBD1 (5 bases). V was pared by 4 bases and J by 5 bases, with 16 bases between. Germline CDR1 reads SGHRS; CDR2 reads YFSETQ. This CDR3 spans 16 amino acids. Written as DNA, the CDR3 is TGCGCCAGCAGCCCGGCGGCAGGGAACAATAATTCACCCCTCCACTTT. It encodes CASSPAAGNNNSPLHF.

The CDR3 loop reads CASSATYSQGINTGELFF. In DNA form, the CDR3 reads TGTGCCAGCAGTGCGACTTATAGTCAGGGGATTAACACCGGGGAGCTGTTTTTT. The genes are TRBV2 and TRBJ2-2; TRBD1 might be the D (6 bases). The CDR3 runs 18 residues. Germline CDR1 and CDR2: SNHLY and FYNNEI. Trimming shortened V by 4 bases and J by 2 bases, and 20 bases separated the two germline ends.

The chain has TRBV5-4 and TRBJ2-1; D may be TRBD2 (6 bases). The CDR3 has 13 amino acids. Germline CDR1 is SGHNT and CDR2 is YYREEE (reference sequence). The V gene lost 7 bases and the J gene lost 0 bases, with 8 bases spanning the gap. The CDR3 DNA sequence: TGTGCCAGCCGGGACTCCTCCTACAATGAGCAGTTCTTC. Translation: CASRDSSYNEQFF.

The rearrangement uses TRBV2 and TRBJ1-2; 10 bases are shared with TRBD1. The CDR3 is 16 residues long. Germline V CDR1 and CDR2: SNHLY, FYNNEI. Trimming at V came to 8 bases and at J to 0 bases, leaving 9 bases not matched to a gene. The CDR3 region has the DNA TGTGCCAGCCTCGGACAGGGGGTATTCTCTAACTATGGCTACACCTTC. It is translated as CASLGQGVFSNYGYTF.

The CDR3 spells CASSPGTAIQPQHF. The DNA for the CDR3 is TGTGCCAGCAGCCCCGGGACAGCTATTCAGCCCCAGCATTTT. The rearrangement joins TRBV6-1 to TRBJ1-5; 7 positions agree with TRBD1. Germline CDR1 MNHNS, CDR2 SASEGT. J lost 6 bases, V lost 6 bases, and 8 bases had no gene match. The CDR3 has 14 residues.

This rearrangement joins TRBV13 to TRBJ2-3; 7 positions match TRBD2. The germline V gene has CDR1 PRHDT and CDR2 FYEKMQ (reference sequence). The CDR3 length is 15 residues. V dropped 0 bases and J dropped 5; count of bases not matched to a gene: 5. CDR3 nucleotide sequence: TGTGCCAGCAGCTTAGGCGGGGGGTGGGGAGATACGCAGTATTTT. Translated: CASSLGGGWGDTQYF.

V usage is TRBV30 and J usage is TRBJ1-1; D ambiguous. The CDR3 loop spans 13 amino acids. The germline CDR1 and CDR2 sequences are GTSNPN and SVGIG (reference sequence). The V gene lost 3 bases and the J gene lost 1 base, with 9 bases spanning the gap. This CDR3 reads CAWSLSGNTEAFF. CDR3 bases: TGTGCCTGGAGCCTCTCCGGGAACACTGAAGCTTTCTTT.

This chain uses TRBV11-2 with TRBJ1-2; D call uncertain. The CDR3 has 19 residues. Per the germline V gene, CDR1 is SGHAT and CDR2 is FQNNGV. Trimming stripped 1 base from V and 7 bases from J, with 28 bases between. The CDR3: CASSLAGHNGVPWTGGYTF. CDR3 DNA sequence: TGTGCCAGCAGCTTAGCCGGGCATAACGGGGTCCCCTGGACGGGTGGCTACACCTTC.

The chain recombines TRBV6-1 with TRBJ2-1; D not certain. Germline V gene lookup returns CDR1 MNHNS and CDR2 SASEGT. V was cut by 4 bases and J by 4 bases, with 5 bases left in between. The CDR3 extends over 12 amino acids. The CDR3 region is CASSAVYNEQFF. The CDR3 nucleotides are TGTGCCAGCAGTGCAGTTTACAATGAGCAGTTCTTC.

This clone has just one count. V is TRBV2 and J is TRBJ1-5; 9 nucleotides line up with TRBD1. CDR1 is SNHLY and CDR2 is FYNNEI in the germline V gene. Unmatched junction bases numbered 5, after V lost 5 bases and J lost 3 bases. CDR3 length: 15 residues. In DNA form, the CDR3 reads TGTGCCAGCAGTCAGGACAGGGGTTCCAATCAGCCCCAGCATTTT. Translated: CASSQDRGSNQPQHF. The entire variable domain, with the rest obtained from reference TRBV2 and TRBJ1-5, is as follows: EPEVTQTPSHQVTQMGQEVILRCVPISNHLYFYWYRQILGQKVEFLVSFYNNEISEKSEIFDDQFSVERPDGSNFTLKIRSTKLEDSAMYFCASSQDRGSNQPQHFGDGTRLSIL.

The chain employs TRBV14 and TRBJ2-7; TRBD1 agrees at 11 bases. The germline V gene encodes CDR1 SGHDN and CDR2 FVKESK. This CDR3 is built from 18 residues. Trimming cost V 0 bases and J 3 bases; bases outside gene matches: 10. The chain's CDR3 is CASSQESGQGVRYYEQYF. CDR3 DNA: TGTGCCAGCAGCCAAGAGTCGGGACAGGGGGTGAGGTACTACGAGCAGTACTTC. Full variable domain (remainder filled in from reference TRBV14 and TRBJ2-7): EAGVTQFPSHSVIEKGQTVTLRCDPISGHDNLYWYRRVMGKEIKFLLHFVKESKQDESGMPNNRFLAERTGGTYSTLKVQPAELEDSGVYFCASSQESGQGVRYYEQYFGPGTRLTVT.